This T cell receptor (beta chain) was observed in a study of control samples from healthy donors and cancer patients. V dropped 7 bases and J dropped 8 bases, with 13 bases sitting between them. The CDR3 is made up of 12 amino acids. Germline V gives CDR1 SNHLY, CDR2 FYNNEI. Sequencing was performed with immunoSEQ multiplex PCR; in TCRdb, only in-frame clones are kept and a portion is missing. The repertoire holds about 150,000 clones, with almost 90% as singletons. Sequencing was done on a sample of blood. This chain joins TRBV2 and TRBJ2-3; D is possibly TRBD2 (5 bases). The receptor comes from a man between 18 and 35 years old in good health. The CDR3 loop is CASTMTAGTQYF. In DNA form, the CDR3 reads TGTGCCAGCACCATGACTGCGGGTACGCAGTATTTT.